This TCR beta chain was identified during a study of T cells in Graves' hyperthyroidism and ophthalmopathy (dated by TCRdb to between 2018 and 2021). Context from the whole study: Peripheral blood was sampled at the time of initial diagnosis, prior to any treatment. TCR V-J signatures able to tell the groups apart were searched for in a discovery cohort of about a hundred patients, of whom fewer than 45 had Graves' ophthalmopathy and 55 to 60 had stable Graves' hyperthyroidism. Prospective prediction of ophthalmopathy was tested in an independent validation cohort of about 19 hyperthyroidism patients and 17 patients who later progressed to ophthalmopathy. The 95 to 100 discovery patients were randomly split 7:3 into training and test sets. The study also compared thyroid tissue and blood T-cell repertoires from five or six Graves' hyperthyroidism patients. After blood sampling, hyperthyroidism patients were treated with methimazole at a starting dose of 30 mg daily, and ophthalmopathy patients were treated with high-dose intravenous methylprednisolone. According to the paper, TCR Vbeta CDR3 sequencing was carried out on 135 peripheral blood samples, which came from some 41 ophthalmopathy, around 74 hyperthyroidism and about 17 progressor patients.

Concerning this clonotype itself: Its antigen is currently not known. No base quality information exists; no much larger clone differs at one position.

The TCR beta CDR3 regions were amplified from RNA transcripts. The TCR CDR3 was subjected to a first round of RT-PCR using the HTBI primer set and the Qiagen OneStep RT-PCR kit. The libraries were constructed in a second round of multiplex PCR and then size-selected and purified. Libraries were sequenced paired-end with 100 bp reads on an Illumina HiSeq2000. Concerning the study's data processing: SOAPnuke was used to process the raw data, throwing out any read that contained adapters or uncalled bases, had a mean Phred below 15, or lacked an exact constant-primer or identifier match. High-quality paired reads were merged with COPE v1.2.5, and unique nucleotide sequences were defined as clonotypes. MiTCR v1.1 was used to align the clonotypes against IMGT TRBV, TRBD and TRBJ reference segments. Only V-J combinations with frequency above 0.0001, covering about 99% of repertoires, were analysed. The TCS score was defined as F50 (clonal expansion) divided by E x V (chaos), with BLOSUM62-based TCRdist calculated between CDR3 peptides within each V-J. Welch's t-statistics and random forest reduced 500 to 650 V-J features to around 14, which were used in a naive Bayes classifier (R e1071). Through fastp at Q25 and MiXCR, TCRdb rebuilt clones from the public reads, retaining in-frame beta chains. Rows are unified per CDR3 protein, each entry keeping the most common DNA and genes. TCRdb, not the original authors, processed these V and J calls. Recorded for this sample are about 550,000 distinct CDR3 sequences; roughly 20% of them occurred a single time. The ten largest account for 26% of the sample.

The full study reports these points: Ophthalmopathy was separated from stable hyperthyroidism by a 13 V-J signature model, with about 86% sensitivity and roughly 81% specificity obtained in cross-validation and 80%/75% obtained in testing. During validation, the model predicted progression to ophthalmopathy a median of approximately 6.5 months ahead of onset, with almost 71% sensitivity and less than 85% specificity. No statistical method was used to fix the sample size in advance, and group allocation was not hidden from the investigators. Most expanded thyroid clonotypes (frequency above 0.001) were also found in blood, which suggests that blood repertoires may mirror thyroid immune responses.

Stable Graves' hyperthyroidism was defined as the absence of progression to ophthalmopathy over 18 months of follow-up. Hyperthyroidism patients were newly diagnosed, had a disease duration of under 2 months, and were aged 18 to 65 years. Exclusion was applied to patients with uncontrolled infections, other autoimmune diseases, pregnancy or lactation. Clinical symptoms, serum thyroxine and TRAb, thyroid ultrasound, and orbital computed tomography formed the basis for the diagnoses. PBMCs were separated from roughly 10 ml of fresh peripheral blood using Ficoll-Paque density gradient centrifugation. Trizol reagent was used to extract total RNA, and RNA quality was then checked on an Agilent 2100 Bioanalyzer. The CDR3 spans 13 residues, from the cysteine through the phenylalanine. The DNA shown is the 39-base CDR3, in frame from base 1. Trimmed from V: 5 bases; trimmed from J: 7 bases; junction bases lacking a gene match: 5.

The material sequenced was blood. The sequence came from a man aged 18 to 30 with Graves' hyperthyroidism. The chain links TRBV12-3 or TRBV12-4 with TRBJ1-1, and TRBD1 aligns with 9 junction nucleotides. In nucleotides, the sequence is TGTGCCAGCAGTGGGAGGGACAGGGTTGAAGCTTTCTTT. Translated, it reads CASSGRDRVEAFF.